The 2 T cell receptor beta chains in this list originate from one sample, sequenced in a study of cytomegalovirus exposure and HLA in healthy donors. Amplification used 60 Vbeta primers and 13 Jbeta primers. Only in-frame clones appear in the TCRdb table, and some are missing; sequencing was by immunoSEQ multiplex PCR. The data show around 200,000 clones, approximately 79% seen once. The sample taken for sequencing was PBMCs. These receptors were obtained from a woman between 25 and 40 years old in good health and CMV-seropositive.

V gene TRBV4-2 combines with J gene TRBJ2-1, with 7 bases fitting TRBD2. V lost 0 bases to trimming and J lost 4 bases; unmatched junction nucleotides: 6. The germline CDR1 and CDR2 sequences are LGHNA and YNFKEQ. This CDR3 is built from 16 residues. CDR3: CASSQDGGGNYNEQFF. The CDR3 nucleotides read TGTGCCAGCAGCCAAGATGGGGGGGGGAATTACAATGAGCAGTTCTTC.

The rearrangement links TRBV4-3 to TRBJ1-2, with D uncertain. The CDR3 contains 16 residues. V lost 0 bases to trimming and J lost 2 bases, with 13 bases between them. CDR1 is LGHNA and CDR2 is YSLEER in the germline V gene. CDR3 sequence: CASSQDSTGANYGYTF. The CDR3 coding sequence is TGCGCCAGCAGCCAAGATTCGACGGGAGCAAACTATGGCTACACCTTC.